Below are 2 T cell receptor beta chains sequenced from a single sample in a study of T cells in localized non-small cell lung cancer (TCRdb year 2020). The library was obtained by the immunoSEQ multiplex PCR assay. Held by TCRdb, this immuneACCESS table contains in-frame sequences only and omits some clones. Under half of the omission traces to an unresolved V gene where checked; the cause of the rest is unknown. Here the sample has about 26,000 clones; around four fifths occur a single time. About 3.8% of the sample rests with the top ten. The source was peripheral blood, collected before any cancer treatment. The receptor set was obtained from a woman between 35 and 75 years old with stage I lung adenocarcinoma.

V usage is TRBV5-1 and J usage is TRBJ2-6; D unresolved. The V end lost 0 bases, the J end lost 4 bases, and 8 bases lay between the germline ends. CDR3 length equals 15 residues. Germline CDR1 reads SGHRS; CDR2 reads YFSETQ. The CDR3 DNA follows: TGCGCCAGCAGCTTGGAGAGCTCGGGGGCCAACGTCCTGACTTTC. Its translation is CASSLESSGANVLTF.

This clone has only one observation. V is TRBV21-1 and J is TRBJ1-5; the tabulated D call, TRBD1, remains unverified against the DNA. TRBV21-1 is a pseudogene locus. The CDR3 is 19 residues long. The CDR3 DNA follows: TGTGCCAGCAGCTGCCGGACAGGTTCGGTTAAGAATAGCAATCAGCCCCAGCATTTT. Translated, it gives CASSCRTGSVKNSNQPQHF.